This T cell receptor (beta chain) was recovered during a study of human T cells and chemical hapten exposure. About the study: Donors were sensitized with 2% DPC on the upper inner arm. Small pooled library volume differences mainly caused per-sample TCR yield variation.

From the RACE reads, TCRdb called clonotypes with MiXCR, one entry per CDR3 protein. The profile shows 150,000 to 200,000 distinct CDR3 sequences, around 30% of them singletons. With respect to this clonotype: Its specificity is not known.

Time point reported: patch test 3, about 24 weeks after DPC sensitization. Stated treatment: therapeutic diphenylcyclopropenone sensitization with weekly scalp DPC. The CDR3 has 13 amino acids. Germline lookup yields CDR1 SQVTM and CDR2 ANQGSEA. The germline V and J ends were trimmed by 6 bases and 4 bases, with 13 bases remaining between them. Study-level findings and limits: Donors, who had alopecia, may show an immune response that differs from healthy people's. Compared to controls, expanded TCRs made significantly more large clusters of similar CDR3s.

Here the sequenced sample was whole blood, taken in connection with sensitization to the hapten diphenylcyclopropenone (DPC). This receptor was taken from a woman aged 18-29 years with alopecia areata. Some clones in this sample may be carry-over from other donors' samples. This chain links TRBV29-1 with TRBJ1-3; a possible D gene is TRBD1 (5 bases). CDR3 sequence (DNA): TGCAGCGTCGGACACACGGCCGGAAACACCATATATTTT. Translated, it gives CSVGHTAGNTIYF.